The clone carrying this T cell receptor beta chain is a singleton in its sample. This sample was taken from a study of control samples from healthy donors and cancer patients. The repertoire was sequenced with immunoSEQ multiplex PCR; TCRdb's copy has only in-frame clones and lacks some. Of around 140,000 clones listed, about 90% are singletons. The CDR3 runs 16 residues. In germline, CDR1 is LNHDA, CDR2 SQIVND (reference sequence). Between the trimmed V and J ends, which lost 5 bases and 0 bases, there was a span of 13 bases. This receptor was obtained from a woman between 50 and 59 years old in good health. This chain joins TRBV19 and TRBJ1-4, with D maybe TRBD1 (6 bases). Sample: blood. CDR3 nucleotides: TGTGCCAGTAGTCCCGGGGGGGGGCCAACTAATGAAAAACTGTTTTTT. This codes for CASSPGGGPTNEKLFF.